This T cell receptor (beta chain) was sequenced during a study of post-analysis software for immune sequencing data. In the study overall: As for disease course, relapsing-remitting, secondary progressive and progressive-relapsing multiple sclerosis were all included.

General study findings and limits: About 5 TRBV segments were significantly more frequent in patients than in controls. TRBV5-6, TRBV5-1 and TRBV20-1 were among these segments.

In regard to this clonotype: Its antigen is currently unknown.

Looked up from germline, CDR1 is SGHTA and CDR2 is FQGNSA. The J segment lost 5 bases and the V segment lost 2 bases, leaving 7 bases of the junction unmatched. The CDR3 length is 15 residues. Libraries were made from TCR beta cDNA, and they carried unique molecular identifiers. It was from roughly 1 to 10 million T cells that around 500,000 cDNA molecules came. MiXCR, run by TCRdb on the PCR reads, gives a single entry per CDR3 protein. The data contain about 810,000 distinct CDR3 sequences, roughly 58% of them singletons. J is TRBJ2-5 and V is TRBV7-2; 8 nucleotides align to TRBD1. The specimen sequenced was blood. This TCR was sampled from a girl under 18 with multiple sclerosis. CDR3 coding DNA: TGTGCCAGCAGCTTATCCCGGACAGGGATGGAGACCCAGTACTTC. It is translated as CASSLSRTGMETQYF.